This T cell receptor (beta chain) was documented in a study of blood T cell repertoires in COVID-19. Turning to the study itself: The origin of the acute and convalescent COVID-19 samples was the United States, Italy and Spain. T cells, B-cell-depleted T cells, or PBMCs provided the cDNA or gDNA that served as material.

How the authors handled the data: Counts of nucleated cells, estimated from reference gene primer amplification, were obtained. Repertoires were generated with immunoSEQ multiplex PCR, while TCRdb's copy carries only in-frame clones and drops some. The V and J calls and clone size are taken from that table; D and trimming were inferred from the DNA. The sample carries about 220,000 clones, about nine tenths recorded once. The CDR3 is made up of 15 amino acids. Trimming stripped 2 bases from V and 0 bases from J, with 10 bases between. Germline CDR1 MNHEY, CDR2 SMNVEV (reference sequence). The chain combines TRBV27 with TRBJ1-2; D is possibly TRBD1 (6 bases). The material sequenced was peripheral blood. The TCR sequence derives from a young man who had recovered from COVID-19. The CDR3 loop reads CASSLAGGPNYGYTF. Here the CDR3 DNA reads TGTGCCAGCAGTTTAGCGGGGGGCCCTAACTATGGCTACACCTTC.